The 24 T cell receptor beta chains below all came from one sample that was sequenced in a study of beta chain features in type 1 diabetes (dated by TCRdb to the late 2010s). The study at large found these results: Type 1 diabetes patients showed a moderate but significant shortening of TCRB CDR3 length in all four CD4+ subsets.

Libraries came from the immunoSEQ multiplex PCR assay. The entire isolated RNA was reverse transcribed using the High Capacity cDNA Reverse Transcription Kit, and thus expressed TCRB transcripts were sequenced. TCRdb stores this immuneACCESS table with in-frame sequences only. Part of the clones is absent; in the studies checked, under half of the shortfall reflects unresolved V genes, and no reason is known for the rest. Across this sample there are around 250,000 clones, with approximately 25% seen only once. Jointly, the top ten make up 0.012% of the sample. These receptors are not linked to any known antigen. The sequencing sample was made of naive CD4+ T cells from blood. The sample's cell subset or site label, decoded: true naive CD4+ T cells. Every receptor here comes from a woman under 40 with type 1 diabetes.

This clone was detected only a few times. The chain carries TRBV20-1 and TRBJ1-2; D is uncertain. V was clipped by 6 bases and J by 2 bases, with 7 bases between them. The germline V gene encodes CDR1 DFQATT and CDR2 SNEGSKA (reference sequence). CDR3 length: 11 amino acids. CDR3 protein: CSATQNYGYTF. For the CDR3, the DNA is TGCAGTGCAACACAGAACTATGGCTACACCTTC.

The table lists this clone with a few counts. This chain connects TRBV18 to TRBJ2-7, with 12 bases identical to TRBD2. Germline assignment: CDR1 KGHSH and CDR2 LQKENI. V was pared by 2 bases and J by 5 bases, with 4 bases of the junction left unmatched. CDR3 length equals 15 residues. The CDR3, as DNA: TGTGCCAGCTCACCAAGACTAGCGGGAGAACACGAGCAGTACTTC. Translated, it gives CASSPRLAGEHEQYF.

Only a few counts were recorded for this clone. J is TRBJ2-7 and V is TRBV7-3, with a possible D match to TRBD2 (5 bases). The CDR3 runs 13 residues. V was cut by 2 bases and J by 3 bases, with 8 bases left in between. CDR1 is SGHTA and CDR2 is FQGTGA in the germline V gene. The DNA of the CDR3 is TGTGCCAGCAGCTTAGGTAGCGTCTACGAGCAGTACTTC. Translation gives CASSLGSVYEQYF.

This chain links TRBV7-9 with TRBJ1-2; 9 nucleotides agree with TRBD1. This CDR3 is 15 amino acids long. The V segment lost 5 bases and the J segment 3 bases; nucleotides outside the gene matches: 7. Germline V gene lookup returns CDR1 SEHNR and CDR2 FQNEAQ (reference sequence). CDR3 bases: TGTGCCAGCAGCAGCCGGGACAGGGATCACTATGGCTACACCTTC. This gives the protein CASSSRDRDHYGYTF.

This clone was observed a few times. One junction end does not reproduce the germline sequence, and a read error may be involved. The chain has TRBV6-5 and TRBJ2-5, with D possibly matching TRBD1 (5 bases). The CDR3 is 14 residues long. The germline V gene has CDR1 MNHEY and CDR2 SVGAGI. The CDR3, as DNA: TGTGCCAGCAGAAGGAATGGCAGGGAAGAAACCCAGTACTTC. Protein: CASRRNGREETQYF.

The gene calls are TRBV30 and TRBJ2-3; TRBD1 aligns across 7 bases. Per germline, CDR1 GTSNPN and CDR2 SVGIG (reference sequence). V gave up 1 base and J gave up 2 bases; unmatched junction bases: 9. The CDR3 covers 16 residues. The DNA for the CDR3 is TGTGCCTGGAGTGCCACAGGGGACCCCCTCACAGATACGCAGTATTTT. Its translation is CAWSATGDPLTDTQYF.

The rearrangement uses TRBV18 and TRBJ2-3, with a tentative D call TRBD1 (6 bases). This CDR3 has 15 residues. Germline lookup yields CDR1 KGHSH and CDR2 LQKENI. The V and J ends lost 0 bases and 2 bases respectively, with 9 bases between them. The CDR3 nucleotides are TGTGCCAGCTCACCACCGACAGGACCCACAGATACGCAGTATTTT. It yields the protein CASSPPTGPTDTQYF.

The chain couples TRBV29-1 to TRBJ1-1; possibly TRBD1 for D (6 bases). V was cut by 4 bases and J by 4 bases, with 16 bases left in between. CDR1 and CDR2 (germline): SQVTM, ANQGSEA. The CDR3 loop spans 14 amino acids. CDR3 region: CSVGPTTGGTEAFF. Here the CDR3 DNA reads TGCAGCGTTGGACCAACGACAGGCGGCACTGAAGCTTTCTTT.

This clone was detected only a few times. The CDR3, as DNA: TGCGCCAGCAGCATGGGACAGGCGTCAGATACGCAGTATTTT. It specifies CASSMGQASDTQYF. The chain recombines TRBV5-1 with TRBJ2-3; TRBD1 aligns across 8 bases. This CDR3 is built from 14 residues. With 4 bases clipped from V and 4 bases from J, the junction kept 5 bases outside the gene matches. Germline V gene lookup returns CDR1 SGHRS and CDR2 YFSETQ.

This clone was recorded a few times. The chain couples TRBV28 to TRBJ2-1; TRBD2 agrees at 7 bases. CDR1 is MDHEN, CDR2 SYDVKM, per germline. The CDR3 extends over 15 amino acids. Losses at the gene ends were 6 bases for V and 2 bases for J; bases not matched to a gene: 7. The CDR3 nucleotides read TGTGCCAGCAGGCTAGCGGACTCCCCCTACAATGAGCAGTTCTTC. It codes for CASRLADSPYNEQFF.

This clone was seen a handful of times. This chain links TRBV4-3 with TRBJ2-2; D ambiguous. Trimming cost V 1 base and J 4 bases, with 7 bases left between them. The CDR3 spans 14 residues. The germline gives CDR1 LGHNA, CDR2 YSLEER. The CDR3 DNA follows: TGCGCCAGCAGCCAAGGTTCCTCCACCGGGGAGCTGTTTTTT. The encoded protein is CASSQGSSTGELFF.

This clone has just a few counts. The CDR3 DNA sequence: TGCGCCAGCAGCCAAGAGGCGCCTAGCGGGAGCAGGTACTTC. It translates to CASSQEAPSGSRYF. V and J are TRBV4-1 and TRBJ2-4; 10 bases are a match to TRBD2. The junction had 8 bases not matched to a gene; V was cut back by 0 bases and J by 15 bases. The germline CDR1 and CDR2 sequences are MGHRA and YSYEKL. CDR3 length: 14 residues.

The CDR3 coding sequence is TGTGCCTGGAGTTACGGGGGGAACACTGAAGCTTTCTTT. Protein sequence: CAWSYGGNTEAFF. The chain joins TRBV30 to TRBJ1-1, with D perhaps TRBD1 (5 bases). The CDR3 runs to 13 residues. Germline assignment: CDR1 GTSNPN and CDR2 SVGIG (reference sequence). V lost 2 bases, J lost 1 base, and 8 bases lay in between.

The chain links TRBV9 to TRBJ2-7; D gene ambiguous. Trimming left V 0 bases short and J 6 bases short, with 10 bases between. The germline V gene encodes CDR1 SGDLS and CDR2 YYNGEE. The CDR3 runs 13 residues. The CDR3 bases are TGTGCCAGCAGCGTAGCTTGGCGGTCCGAGCAGTACTTC. This sequence encodes CASSVAWRSEQYF.

CDR3 DNA: TGTGCCAGCAGCCAAGATATTATAGGCGGGGCCCTCGAGCAGTACTTC. It yields the protein CASSQDIIGGALEQYF. The rearrangement links TRBV4-2 to TRBJ2-7; a possible D gene is TRBD2 (6 bases). The CDR3 length is 16 residues. Germline CDR1 is LGHNA and CDR2 is YNFKEQ. V gave up 0 bases and J gave up 6 bases, with 18 bases separating them.

In the case of this clone: Since no conserved phenylalanine or tryptophan closes the CDR3, a read error is the likely cause. The V gene is TRBV7-9, the J gene TRBJ1-1; possible D gene TRBD1, 5 bases. Trimming pared 3 bases from V and 1 base from J, leaving 6 bases between. The CDR3 is 13 residues long. Germline assignment: CDR1 SEHNR and CDR2 FQNEAQ (reference sequence). The CDR3 DNA follows: TGTGCCAGCAGCTTTGGGGGGAACACTGAAGCTTTCCTT. Translation: CASSFGGNTEAFL.

The rearrangement links TRBV9 to TRBJ2-1, with D unresolved. Germline values: CDR1 SGDLS, CDR2 YYNGEE. Trimming left V 0 bases short and J 5 bases short, with 6 bases between. CDR3 length equals 13 residues. The CDR3 DNA reads as TGTGCCAGCAGCGTAGCCCTTAACAATGAGCAGTTCTTC. This encodes CASSVALNNEQFF.

This clone was observed a handful of times. V usage is TRBV6-5 and J usage is TRBJ2-4; no firm D call. V was trimmed by 5 bases and J by 2 bases, leaving 10 bases between them. The CDR3 spans 14 residues. Germline lookup yields CDR1 MNHEY and CDR2 SVGAGI. CDR3 residues: CASSPLGSKNIQYF. DNA of the CDR3: TGTGCCAGCAGTCCGCTAGGATCCAAAAACATTCAGTACTTC.

The chain uses TRBV2 and TRBJ2-1, with TRBD2 matching 7 bases. CDR1 is SNHLY and CDR2 is FYNNEI in the germline V gene. The junction had 13 bases not matched to a gene; V was cut back by 8 bases and J by 6 bases. The CDR3 extends over 15 amino acids. The CDR3 nucleotides are TGTGCCAGCGGCGCCCGGACTAGTCGGGCCAATGAGCAGTTCTTC. Translating gives CASGARTSRANEQFF.

This chain connects TRBV16 to TRBJ2-6; the D is unclear. Germline CDR1 reads KGHSY; CDR2 reads FQNENV. The CDR3 sequence is 13 residues long. Trimming shortened V by 7 bases and J by 0 bases, and 4 bases separated the two germline ends. The CDR3 DNA reads as TGTGCCAGCATCGGCTCTGGGGCCAACGTCCTGACTTTC. It codes for CASIGSGANVLTF.

CDR3 in amino acids: CASSQEKWGAAGVETQYF. The CDR3 nucleotides are TGCGCCAGCAGCCAAGAGAAGTGGGGCGCTGCGGGAGTGGAGACCCAGTACTTC. The chain recombines TRBV4-1 with TRBJ2-5; 7 nucleotides agree with TRBD2. After removal of 0 bases from V and 5 bases from J, the junction contained 15 bases not matched to a gene. The CDR3 covers 18 residues. Germline assignment: CDR1 MGHRA and CDR2 YSYEKL.

This clone was seen a few times. V and J are TRBV4-2 and TRBJ2-7; the match to TRBD2 covers 15 bases. Germline V gene sequence: CDR1 LGHNA, CDR2 YNFKEQ. The ends lost 1 base at V and 6 bases at J; junction bases unmatched: 13. The CDR3 runs to 19 residues. CDR3 nucleotides: TGTGCCAGCAGCCAAGGTTATGGAGGGACTAGCGGGAGGAGATCCGAGCAGTACTTC. This codes for CASSQGYGGTSGRRSEQYF.

The rearrangement links TRBV29-1 to TRBJ2-7; 7 bases are shared with TRBD1. The germline V gene has CDR1 SQVTM and CDR2 ANQGSEA. Trimming at V came to 7 bases and at J to 2 bases, leaving 11 bases not matched to a gene. The CDR3 totals 14 residues. DNA for the CDR3: TGCAGCGCTATTAGACAGGGTCCGCCCTACGAGCAGTACTTC. This gives the protein CSAIRQGPPYEQYF.

This clone was counted only a few times. V gene TRBV21-1 combines with J gene TRBJ2-1; no check of the table's D call, TRBD2, against the DNA was made. TRBV21-1 is a recognized pseudogene. This CDR3 is 16 amino acids long. The CDR3 loop reads CASSTPGLAGRVEQFF. The CDR3 bases are TGTGCCAGCAGCACACCGGGACTAGCGGGACGGGTTGAGCAGTTCTTC.